This T cell receptor beta chain was documented in a study of blood T cell repertoires in COVID-19. Trimming took 5 bases from V and 6 from J, leaving 14 bases between them. The germline V gene encodes CDR1 LGHNA and CDR2 YSLEER. The CDR3 runs to 13 residues. Authors' analysis steps: Amplification from reference gene primers served as the basis for estimated nucleated cell counts. Libraries were prepared by immunoSEQ multiplex PCR; TCRdb keeps only in-frame clonotypes and omits some of them. The D gene and trimming were derived from the DNA, and the V and J assignments and clone size from that table. In the table there are roughly 30,000 clones, 72% of which are singletons.

This chain joins TRBV4-3 and TRBJ2-7; D unresolved. This receptor was obtained from a boy aged 2 to 9 with active or convalescent COVID-19. Input material: peripheral blood. In DNA, the CDR3 is TGCGCCAGCAGCTCCGGAGTAGGCTTCGAGCAGTACTTC. Residues: CASSSGVGFEQYF.